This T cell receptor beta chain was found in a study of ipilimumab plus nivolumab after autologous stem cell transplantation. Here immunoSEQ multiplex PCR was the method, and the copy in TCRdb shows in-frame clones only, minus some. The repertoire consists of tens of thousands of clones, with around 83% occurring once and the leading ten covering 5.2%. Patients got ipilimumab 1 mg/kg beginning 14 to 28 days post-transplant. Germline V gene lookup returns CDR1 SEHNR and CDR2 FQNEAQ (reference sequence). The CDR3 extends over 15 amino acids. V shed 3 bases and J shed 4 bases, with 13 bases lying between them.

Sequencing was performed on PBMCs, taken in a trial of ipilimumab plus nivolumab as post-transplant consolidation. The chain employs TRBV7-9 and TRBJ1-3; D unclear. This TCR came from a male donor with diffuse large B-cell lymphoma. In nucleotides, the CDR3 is TGTGCCAGCAGCTTCGAAGGGATCTCCGGAAACACCATATATTTT. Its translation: CASSFEGISGNTIYF.